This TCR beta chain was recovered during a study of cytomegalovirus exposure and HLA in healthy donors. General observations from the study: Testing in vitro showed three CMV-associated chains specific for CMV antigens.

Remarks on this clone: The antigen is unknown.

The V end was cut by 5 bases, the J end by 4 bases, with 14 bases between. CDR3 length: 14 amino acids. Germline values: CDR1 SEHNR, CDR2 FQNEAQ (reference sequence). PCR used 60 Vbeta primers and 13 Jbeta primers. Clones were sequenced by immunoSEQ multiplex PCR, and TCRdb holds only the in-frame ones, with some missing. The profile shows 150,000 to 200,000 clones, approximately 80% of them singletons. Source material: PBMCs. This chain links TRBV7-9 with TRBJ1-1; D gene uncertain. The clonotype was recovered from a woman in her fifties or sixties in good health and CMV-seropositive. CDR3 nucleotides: TGTGCCAGCAGCGGCCCATCCCAGGCCACTGAAGCTTTCTTT. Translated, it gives CASSGPSQATEAFF.